This T cell receptor (beta chain) emerged from a study of shared clonotypes between healthy human individuals. General study findings and limits: Larger richness was generally estimated for naive than memory subsets. Large sequencing depth failed to make sorted-subset sequencing complete, rarefaction showed. Donors were few, which limited the genetic and exposure-history diversity represented.

Per germline, CDR1 SGHVS and CDR2 FNYEAQ. With 5 bases clipped from V and 2 bases from J, the junction kept 7 bases outside the gene matches. This CDR3 region has 15 residues. TCRdb keeps only in-frame clones here, not all; method: immunoSEQ multiplex PCR. The sample has 2,500,000 or so clones; approximately 90% are singletons. The study drew all its donors from Caucasian adults living in Nashville, Tennessee. In this sample, this clone turned up a few times. Its antigen is unknown. This TCR was recovered from a young man in good health. The rearrangement uses TRBV7-6 and TRBJ2-3, with TRBD2 matching over 7 bases. The sequenced sample was naive CD4+ T cells sorted from blood. The subset was: CD45RA+ positively selected. In DNA form, the CDR3 reads TGTGCCAGCAGCACCTCAGCGGGATCCACAGATACGCAGTATTTT. It translates to CASSTSAGSTDTQYF.